These 10 T cell receptor beta chains were all obtained from the same sample, sequenced in a study of cytomegalovirus exposure and HLA in healthy donors. Generated by immunoSEQ multiplex PCR, the TCRdb table keeps only in-frame clones and is missing some. Of around 300,000 clones listed, over 75% are singletons. Sequenced input: PBMCs. These TCRs come from a man under 40 in good health and CMV-seronegative.

The V call is TRBV11-2, the J call TRBJ1-2; D is undetermined. CDR3 size: 14 residues. CDR1 SGHAT and CDR2 FQNNGV come from the germline V gene. Trimming pared 0 bases from V and 3 bases from J, leaving 8 bases between. For the CDR3, the DNA is TGTGCCAGCAGCTTAGATCCCGGGTACTATGGCTACACCTTC. It specifies CASSLDPGYYGYTF.

As for this clone: Other DNA sequences in this specimen translate into the identical CDR3. The chain is built from TRBV18 and TRBJ2-5; the match to TRBD1 covers 9 bases. Germline CDR1 and CDR2: KGHSH and LQKENI. This CDR3 is built from 15 residues. Trimming at V came to 4 bases and at J to 1 base, leaving 4 bases not matched to a gene. CDR3 residues: CASSRGQGIQETQYF. CDR3 DNA: TGTGCCAGCTCACGGGGACAGGGCATCCAAGAGACCCAGTACTTC.

The chain has TRBV27 and TRBJ2-2; 7 bases are shared with TRBD1. CDR1 is MNHEY and CDR2 is SMNVEV in the germline V gene (reference sequence). This CDR3 is built from 16 residues. The ends lost 5 bases at V and 3 bases at J; junction bases unmatched: 9. The CDR3 bases are TGTGCCAGCAGTCCGCTGGGACAGCCTCACACCGGGGAGCTGTTTTTT. Protein product: CASSPLGQPHTGELFF.

A note on this clone: Different DNA sequences within this sample yield the same CDR3. V and J are TRBV7-9 and TRBJ2-5, with D perhaps TRBD2 (5 bases). Trimming took off 1 base at V and 4 bases at J, with 7 bases between the two ends. Germline lookup yields CDR1 SEHNR and CDR2 FQNEAQ (reference sequence). The CDR3 covers 13 residues. The CDR3 reads CASSLGGGETQYF. The CDR3 DNA sequence: TGTGCCAGCAGCTTAGGAGGAGGAGAGACCCAGTACTTC.

The chain links TRBV13 to TRBJ1-1; D may be TRBD1 (6 bases). The CDR3 totals 11 residues. Trimming took off 5 bases at V and 8 bases at J, with 9 bases between the two ends. Germline V gives CDR1 PRHDT, CDR2 FYEKMQ (reference sequence). CDR3 in amino acids: CASSIDREAFF. CDR3 nucleotides: TGTGCCAGCAGCATCGACAGGGAAGCTTTCTTT.

The V and J genes are TRBV5-6 and TRBJ1-2, with D uncertain. From germline, CDR1 is SGHDT and CDR2 YYEEEE. This CDR3 has 13 amino acids. V lost 0 bases and J 5 bases, leaving 8 bases between the germline ends. CDR3 DNA sequence: TGTGCCAGCAGCTTGGACCTGAGTTATGGCTACACCTTC. As protein: CASSLDLSYGYTF.

The chain joins TRBV4-1 to TRBJ1-2; D may be TRBD1 (6 bases). Trimming removed 1 base at V and 1 base at J, with 13 bases between. This CDR3 contains 16 residues. Germline V gene lookup returns CDR1 MGHRA and CDR2 YSYEKL. Written as DNA, the CDR3 is TGCGCCAGCAGCCAAGCTACAGGACAGTTTAACTATGGCTACACCTTC. This translates into CASSQATGQFNYGYTF.

This chain links TRBV6-5 with TRBJ1-1; D unclear. The CDR3 loop spans 15 amino acids. Germline V gene lookup returns CDR1 MNHEY and CDR2 SVGAGI. Trimming pared 7 bases from V and 1 base from J, leaving 16 bases between. CDR3 loop: CASTALGGSNTEAFF. The DNA of the CDR3 is TGTGCCAGCACGGCCCTCGGAGGTTCGAACACTGAAGCTTTCTTT.

The rearrangement joins TRBV7-8 to TRBJ2-5; 8 bases agree with TRBD1. V lost 3 bases to trimming and J lost 1 base; unmatched junction nucleotides: 22. The germline V gene encodes CDR1 SGHVS and CDR2 FQNEAQ. This CDR3 has 21 amino acids. The CDR3 region has the DNA TGTGCCAGCAGCTTCGAATTAGAAGACCCGACAGGGGATGGAGTCCAAGAGACCCAGTACTTC. Residues: CASSFELEDPTGDGVQETQYF.

The rearrangement uses TRBV11-2 and TRBJ2-7; D call uncertain. V was cut by 6 bases and J by 1 base, with 4 bases left in between. The CDR3 is 11 residues long. Germline-derived CDR1 and CDR2 are SGHAT and FQNNGV. The chain's CDR3 is CASRHSYEQYF. CDR3 in DNA: TGTGCCAGCAGACATTCCTACGAGCAGTACTTC.